The clone carrying this T cell receptor beta chain is a singleton in its sample. Its specificity is not known. The CDR3 is made up of 13 amino acids. CDR1 WSHSY and CDR2 SAAADI come from the germline V gene. Trimming pared 6 bases from V and 0 bases from J, leaving 7 bases between. The data belong to a study of OX40 agonist ivuxolimab in advanced cancers. In the study overall: While on treatment, patients had intravenous ivuxolimab at 0.01 to 10 mg/kg every 2 weeks. Points from the study as a whole: Relative to CD4+, CD8+ T cells held more expanded clones on average.

The table came from immunoSEQ multiplex PCR; TCRdb's copy has only in-frame clones and leaves some out. In the table there are around 90,000 clones, just under 90% of which are singletons. This material consisted of CD4+ or CD8+ T cells sorted from blood, taken in a trial of the OX40 agonist ivuxolimab. This chain connects TRBV10-2 to TRBJ2-3; D is undetermined. The receptor was derived from an adult with an advanced solid tumor such as melanoma, head and neck, liver or kidney cancer. CDR3 region: CASRRASTDTQYF. In DNA, the CDR3 is TGCGCCAGCAGGAGAGCTAGCACAGATACGCAGTATTTT.